This T cell receptor beta chain was captured in a study of T-cell reconstitution after alpha-beta-depleted transplantation in children. The TCRbeta library was prepared with unique molecular identifiers. Via MiXCR, TCRdb re-called the PCR reads, giving one row per CDR3 protein. The sample shows more than 40,000 distinct CDR3 sequences, about a tenth of them seen only once. The junction had 4 bases not matched to a gene; V was cut back by 2 bases and J by 0 bases. CDR1 GTSNPN and CDR2 SVGIG come from the germline V gene (reference sequence). The CDR3 contains 15 residues. This clonotype was recorded many times.

The receptor was derived from a male patient aged 2-15 years who had a stem cell transplant for chronic granulomatous disease, so the T cells may come from the graft donor. This rearrangement joins TRBV30 to TRBJ2-1, with 7 bases that match TRBD2. The sample was PBMCs, mostly from graft donor cells, taken 60 days after TCRalphabeta/CD19-depleted stem cell transplant. The CDR3 region has the DNA TGTGCCTGGAGTCCTCTAGCGGACTCCTACAATGAGCAGTTCTTC. Protein product: CAWSPLADSYNEQFF.